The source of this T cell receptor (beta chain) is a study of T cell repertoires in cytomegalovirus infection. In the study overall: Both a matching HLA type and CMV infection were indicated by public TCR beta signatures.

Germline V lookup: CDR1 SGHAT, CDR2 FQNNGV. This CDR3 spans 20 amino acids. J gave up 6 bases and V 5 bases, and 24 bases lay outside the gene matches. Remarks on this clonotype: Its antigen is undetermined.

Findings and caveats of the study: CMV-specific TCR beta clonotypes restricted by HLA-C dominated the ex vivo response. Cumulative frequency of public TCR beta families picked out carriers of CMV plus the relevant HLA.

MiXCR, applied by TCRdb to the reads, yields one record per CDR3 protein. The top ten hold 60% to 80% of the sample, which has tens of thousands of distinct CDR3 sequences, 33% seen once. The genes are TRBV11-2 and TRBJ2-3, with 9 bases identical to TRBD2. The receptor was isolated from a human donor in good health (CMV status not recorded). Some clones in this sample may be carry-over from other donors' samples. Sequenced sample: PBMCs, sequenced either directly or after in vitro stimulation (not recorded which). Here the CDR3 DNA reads TGTGCCAGCAGCCCGCGAGGGGGCGGGAGGGCGAGTGTAGGTCTGGATACGCAGTATTTT. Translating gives CASSPRGGGRASVGLDTQYF.